Reported below is one TCR beta chain. The CDR3 has 14 residues. The germline V gene encodes CDR1 SGHVS and CDR2 FNYEAQ. With UMI labels, 5' RACE was used to prepare the TRB cDNA libraries. No DNA is given; TCRdb re-called the 5' RACE reads and lists each CDR3 protein once. The sample table includes thousands of distinct CDR3 sequences. The sample comes from a study of CXCR3-negative and CXCR3-positive naive CD8 T cells. Sequenced material: naive CXCR3- CD8+ T cells from blood. As for subset: CD45RO-CCR7+CD27+CD95- naive CD8+ T cells lacking CXCR3 (TNR3-). The sequence was obtained from a human donor in good health. Some clones in this sample may be carry-over from other donors' samples. V is TRBV7-6 and J is TRBJ2-2; TCRdb selects TRBD1, and the lack of DNA leaves this call unchecked. The CDR3 region is CASSLPQGTGELFF.